A selection of T cell receptor beta chains follows, all from one sample in a study of blood T cell repertoires in COVID-19. Clones were read by immunoSEQ multiplex PCR, and TCRdb kept only the in-frame ones, dropping some. Among around 99,000 clones listed, about 91% were seen once. The sequencing sample was made of peripheral blood. Receptor source: a middle-aged man with active or convalescent COVID-19. Both conserved end residues are part of each CDR3. D genes are given only for firm matches. Clone size, where shown, is once, few, many, or a class for clones that have expanded.

clone size	D gene	V gene	J gene	CDR3 protein	CDR3 DNA
NA	NA	TRBV5-4	TRBJ1-2	CASSYRENYGYTF	TGTGCCAGCAGCTATCGGGAAAACTATGGCTACACCTTC
NA	TRBD1	TRBV7-2	TRBJ2-1	CASSLSLRGGTGGEQFF	TGTGCCAGCAGCTTATCTCTTCGGGGCGGGACAGGCGGTGAGCAGTTCTTC
NA	NA	TRBV3-1/TRBV3-2	TRBJ1-3	CASSQRSRLRGRGGNTIYF	TGTGCCAGCAGCCAACGATCCCGACTCAGGGGAAGGGGCGGAAACACCATATATTTT
NA	NA	TRBV24-1	TRBJ2-1	CATSDLSFGNEQFF	TGTGCCACCAGTGATCTTTCTTTCGGCAATGAGCAGTTCTTC
NA	NA	TRBV28	TRBJ2-4	CASSQLQGRRNIQYF	TGTGCCAGCAGTCAGCTACAGGGCAGGAGAAACATTCAGTACTTC
NA	TRBD1	TRBV6-6	TRBJ2-1	CASSFRDSSYNEQFF	TGTGCCAGCAGTTTCCGGGACAGCTCCTACAATGAGCAGTTCTTC
once	TRBD1	TRBV2	TRBJ2-1	CASTRRQGGYNEQFF	TGTGCCAGCACCCGTCGACAGGGCGGGTACAATGAGCAGTTCTTC
NA	NA	TRBV19	TRBJ1-2	CASSISRDAGYTF	TGTGCCAGTAGTATAAGCAGGGATGCTGGCTACACCTTC
NA	NA	TRBV28	TRBJ1-2	CASSLTGGNYGYTF	TGTGCCAGCAGTTTAACTGGGGGCAACTATGGCTACACCTTC
NA	TRBD1	TRBV7-2	TRBJ2-2	CASSSTGANTGELFF	TGTGCCAGCAGCTCGACAGGGGCGAACACCGGGGAGCTGTTTTTT
NA	NA	TRBV4-2	TRBJ2-1	CASSQEDSHYNEQFF	TGTGCCAGCAGCCAAGAGGACAGCCACTACAATGAGCAGTTCTTC
NA	TRBD2	TRBV19	TRBJ2-3	CASSIESASGRNTDTQYF	TGTGCCAGTAGTATAGAATCGGCTAGCGGGAGGAACACAGATACGCAGTATTTT
NA	TRBD1	TRBV6-2/TRBV6-3	TRBJ2-7	CASSYQDRDEQYF	TGTGCCAGCAGTTATCAGGACAGGGACGAGCAGTACTTC
NA	TRBD2	TRBV19	TRBJ2-2	CASSSSLAGGQTGELFF	TGTGCCAGTAGCTCCTCCCTGGCGGGAGGACAGACCGGGGAGCTGTTTTTT
NA	TRBD2	TRBV6-6	TRBJ2-1	CASSSEASGSLDEQFF	TGTGCCAGCAGTTCGGAGGCTAGCGGGAGTTTAGATGAGCAGTTCTTC
NA	NA	TRBV7-9	TRBJ2-7	CASSREYEQYF	TGTGCCAGCAGCCGAGAATACGAGCAGTACTTC
NA	TRBD2	TRBV6-6	TRBJ2-3	CASSPPGAGGNTDTQYF	TGTGCCAGCAGTCCCCCCGGGGCGGGAGGAAACACAGATACGCAGTATTTT
NA	NA	TRBV9	TRBJ2-1	CASSVDSVAPRGNEQFF	TGTGCCAGCAGCGTAGATTCTGTGGCACCCCGAGGGAATGAGCAGTTCTTC
few	TRBD2	TRBV9	TRBJ2-1	CASSPPSSGGIGEQFF	TGTGCCAGCAGCCCCCCCTCTAGCGGGGGGATAGGGGAGCAGTTCTTC
NA	NA	TRBV6-5	TRBJ2-2	CASRLQPGNTGELFF	TGTGCCAGCAGGCTCCAGCCAGGGAACACCGGGGAGCTGTTTTTT
NA	NA	TRBV11-2	TRBJ2-3	CASSLDTRDTQYF	TGTGCCAGCAGCTTAGATACTCGGGATACGCAGTATTTT
NA	NA	TRBV7-9	TRBJ2-4	CASSPVPSGTSHF	TGTGCCAGCAGCCCCGTCCCCTCCGGGACATCTCACTTC
few	TRBD1	TRBV28	TRBJ1-5	CASRATGGRQPQHF	TGTGCCAGCAGAGCGACAGGGGGTCGACAGCCCCAGCATTTT
once	NA	TRBV4-1	TRBJ2-1	CASSQGAIRDEQFF	TGCGCCAGCAGCCAAGGTGCCATACGGGATGAGCAGTTCTTC
NA	NA	TRBV19	TRBJ2-3	CASSAWWGGDGNTQYF	TGTGCCAGTAGTGCATGGTGGGGGGGCGATGGAAATACGCAGTATTTT
once	NA	TRBV10-1	TRBJ2-1	CASSDGARDEQFF	TGCGCCAGCAGTGATGGGGCCCGGGATGAGCAGTTCTTC
NA	NA	TRBV20-1	TRBJ2-7	CSARDGRWQYF	TGCAGTGCTAGAGATGGGAGATGGCAGTACTTC
NA	NA	TRBV11-2	TRBJ1-1	CASSLVQGTEAFF	TGTGCCAGCAGCTTAGTACAGGGAACTGAAGCTTTCTTT
NA	NA	TRBV29-1	TRBJ2-5	CSVEDYRDKETQYF	TGCAGCGTTGAAGATTACAGGGATAAAGAGACCCAGTACTTC
NA	NA	TRBV19	TRBJ2-1	CASSIGQNNEQFF	TGTGCCAGTAGTATTGGGCAGAACAATGAGCAGTTCTTC
NA	NA	TRBV7-9	TRBJ2-7	CASSLGAFSYEQYF	TGTGCCAGCAGCTTAGGCGCCTTCTCCTACGAGCAGTACTTC
NA	NA	TRBV7-9	TRBJ2-7	CASSSPSDEYEQYF	TGTGCCAGCAGCTCACCTAGCGATGAATACGAGCAGTACTTC
NA	TRBD1	TRBV19	TRBJ1-5	CASNPDRGNQPQHF	TGTGCCAGTAACCCAGACAGGGGCAATCAGCCCCAGCATTTT
NA	TRBD2	TRBV7-8	TRBJ2-7	CASSLAILAGPPYEQYF	TGTGCCAGCAGCTTAGCGATACTAGCGGGCCCACCCTACGAGCAGTACTTC
few	TRBD2	TRBV6-5	TRBJ2-1	CASSYRPGAGGNEQFF	TGTGCCAGCAGTTACCGCCCGGGGGCGGGGGGCAATGAGCAGTTCTTC
NA	TRBD2	TRBV3-1/TRBV3-2	TRBJ2-3	CASSQEGSGRDTDTQYF	TGTGCCAGCAGCCAAGAAGGGAGCGGGAGGGACACAGATACGCAGTATTTT
NA	NA	TRBV11-2	TRBJ1-1	CASSLIKRNTEAFF	TGTGCCAGCAGCTTAATTAAGCGTAACACTGAAGCTTTCTTT
few	NA	TRBV24-1	TRBJ2-6	CATSDPSPGSGANVLTF	TGTGCCACCAGTGATCCCAGCCCCGGGTCTGGGGCCAACGTCCTGACTTTC
NA	NA	TRBV30	TRBJ2-2	CAWSVVGNTGELFF	TGTGCCTGGAGTGTAGTCGGGAATACCGGGGAGCTGTTTTTT
NA	NA	TRBV30	TRBJ1-6	CAWVLPEYNSPLHF	TGTGCCTGGGTTCTGCCAGAATATAATTCACCCCTCCACTTT
NA	NA	TRBV6-6	TRBJ2-7	CASSYSGSGSYEQYF	TGTGCCAGCAGTTACTCGGGCAGTGGATCCTACGAGCAGTACTTC
NA	NA	TRBV29-1	TRBJ2-1	CSAVGQYNEQFF	TGCAGCGCCGTAGGACAGTACAATGAGCAGTTCTTC
NA	TRBD2	TRBV11-3	TRBJ2-7	CASSLSGRAHEQYF	TGTGCCAGCAGCTTAAGCGGGAGGGCCCACGAGCAGTACTTC
NA	NA	TRBV28	TRBJ1-1	CASGLASEAFF	TGTGCCAGCGGACTAGCCTCGGAAGCTTTCTTT
NA	NA	TRBV12-3/TRBV12-4	TRBJ2-1	CASSRTDNEQFF	TGTGCCAGCAGCAGGACAGACAATGAGCAGTTCTTC